The 17 T cell receptor beta chains in this list originate from one sample, sequenced in a study of CD8+CD57+ T cells in acquired aplastic anemia. Genomic DNA, serving as template, underwent TCR beta VDJ and CDR3 profiling. TCRdb recomputed calls from the reads with MiXCR, one row per CDR3 protein. The sample shows some 190,000 distinct CDR3 sequences, about half of them seen only once. Sequencing was performed on sorted CD4+, CD8+, or CD8+CD57+ T cells (not recorded which) from PBMCs. The receptors stem from a human donor in good health, serving as a control.

V usage is TRBV11-2 and J usage is TRBJ2-3; D gene uncertain. V lost 6 bases to trimming and J lost 4 bases, with 8 bases between them. The germline V gene encodes CDR1 SGHAT and CDR2 FQNNGV. The CDR3 totals 12 residues. CDR3 residues: CASSASADTQYF. The CDR3, as DNA: TGTGCCAGCAGTGCCTCGGCAGATACGCAGTATTTT.

The table lists this clonotype with a few counts. The chain couples TRBV6-5 to TRBJ1-2; D unclear. The CDR3 sequence is 13 residues long. V gave up 6 bases and J gave up 4 bases, with 12 bases separating them. The germline V gene has CDR1 MNHEY and CDR2 SVGAGI. This CDR3 is CASREVWGYGYTF. The CDR3 DNA reads TGTGCCAGCAGGGAGGTGTGGGGCTATGGCTACACCTTC.

Comment on this clonotype: Being one base from a much bigger clone, this may be a read error. The V gene is TRBV7-2, the J gene TRBJ2-7, with D perhaps matching TRBD1 (5 bases). CDR3 length: 15 residues. Germline CDR1 is SGHTA and CDR2 is FQGNSA. CDR3 bases: TGTGCCAGCAGCTTAGCGGTGGCAGGGTCCTACAAGCAGTACTTC. Amino acid sequence: CASSLAVAGSYKQYF.

This clonotype showed up just a few times. V and J are TRBV19 and TRBJ1-5; D uncertain. Germline V lookup: CDR1 LNHDA, CDR2 SQIVND (reference sequence). V lost 7 bases, J lost 0 bases, and 10 bases lay in between. The CDR3 has 14 residues. CDR3 coding DNA: TGTGCCAGTATTAACAGTTATAGCAATCAGCCCCAGCATTTT. This gives the protein CASINSYSNQPQHF.

The chain links TRBV7-2 to TRBJ1-2; a possible D gene is TRBD1 (6 bases). The length of the CDR3 is 16 residues. Germline V gene sequence: CDR1 SGHTA, CDR2 FQGNSA. V lost 1 base and J lost 5, with 17 bases in between. For the CDR3, the DNA is TGTGCCAGCAGCTTAGATAGGGCATCAGGGGTTTATGGCTACACCTTC. Protein: CASSLDRASGVYGYTF.

The V call is TRBV15, the J call TRBJ2-7; 8 bases fit TRBD2. CDR1 and CDR2 from the germline V gene are LNHNV and YYDKDF (reference sequence). Unmatched junction bases numbered 7, after V lost 3 bases and J lost 6 bases. The CDR3 totals 14 residues. CDR3 loop: CATSRGLDPGEQYF. CDR3 coding DNA: TGTGCCACCAGCAGGGGACTAGACCCCGGCGAGCAGTACTTC.

The chain combines TRBV6-5 with TRBJ1-5; 8 nucleotides line up with TRBD1. CDR1 and CDR2 (germline): MNHEY, SVGAGI. The CDR3 sequence is 15 residues long. Trimming took 7 bases from V and 4 from J; bases not matched to a gene: 9. The CDR3 DNA is TGTGCCAGCAAACAGGGGGGACAGTTTAATCAGCCCCAGCATTTT. This gives the protein CASKQGGQFNQPQHF.

CDR3 sequence (DNA): TGCGCCAGCATCCTGGGACAGAAAAACACTGAAGCTTTCTTT. Encoded protein: CASILGQKNTEAFF. The chain has TRBV10-2 and TRBJ1-1; TRBD1 agrees at 7 bases. Germline values: CDR1 WSHSY, CDR2 SAAADI. Trimming removed 7 bases from V and 2 bases from J; junction bases left unmatched: 7. The CDR3 is 14 amino acids.

The V and J genes are TRBV9 and TRBJ2-1; weak D call: TRBD2 (6 bases). The end of the DNA fits TRBJ2-5 better, so the J call may be wrong. The V gene's germline CDR1 is SGDLS and CDR2 YYNGEE. CDR3 size: 14 residues. The CDR3 DNA reads as TGTGCCAGCAGAATAAGGGACTACCAAGAGACCCAGTACTTC. Its translation is CASRIRDYQETQYF.

This clonotype was counted at least ten times. The chain is built from TRBV9 and TRBJ2-1, with D tentatively TRBD1 (8 bases). Trimming shortened V by 6 bases and J by 6 bases, and 16 bases separated the two germline ends. The CDR3 has 14 residues. CDR1 and CDR2 (germline): SGDLS, YYNGEE. The CDR3: CASKRDRSANEQFF. The CDR3 nucleotides read TGTGCCAGCAAGCGGGACAGGTCCGCCAATGAGCAGTTCTTC.

This chain joins TRBV7-2 and TRBJ1-2; 8 nucleotides line up with TRBD1. V was clipped by 5 bases and J by 0 bases; unmatched bases: 11. CDR3 size: 17 residues. The V gene's germline CDR1 is SGHTA and CDR2 FQGNSA. CDR3 nucleotide sequence: TGTGCCAGCAGCCAAGAGGGGAGACAGGGGCCTAACTATGGCTACACCTTC. Its protein is CASSQEGRQGPNYGYTF.

This chain joins TRBV2 and TRBJ2-5; 9 bases match TRBD1. The CDR3 covers 13 residues. Germline CDR1 reads SNHLY; CDR2 reads FYNNEI. V gave up 5 bases and J gave up 4 bases; unmatched junction bases: 2. CDR3 protein: CASSTGGAETQYF. For the CDR3, the DNA is TGTGCCAGCAGTACAGGGGGCGCAGAGACCCAGTACTTC.

This clonotype was seen more than once but under ten times. The chain combines TRBV4-3 with TRBJ2-4, with D possibly being TRBD1 (6 bases). In germline, CDR1 is LGHNA, CDR2 YSLEER. The CDR3 has 15 amino acids. The V gene lost 4 bases and the J gene lost 8 bases, with 18 bases spanning the gap. For the CDR3, the DNA is TGCGCCAGCAGCCCTGTAAGATTTAAGGGGGACATTCAGTACTTC. Translating it yields CASSPVRFKGDIQYF.

Of note for this clonotype: Just one base apart from a much larger clone, this may be a read error. The rearrangement links TRBV28 to TRBJ1-6; perhaps TRBD1 as D (5 bases). This CDR3 is built from 16 residues. V lost 8 bases to trimming and J lost 5 bases, with 19 bases between them. CDR1 MDHEN and CDR2 SYDVKM come from the germline V gene. The CDR3 loop reads CASGTSTASHNSPLHF. The CDR3 nucleotides read TGTGCCAGCGGGACTTCGACAGCATCCCATAATTCACCCCTCCACTTT.

The chain combines TRBV6-2 or TRBV6-3 with TRBJ1-2; D not resolved. The ends were cut back, 0 bases at V and 6 bases at J, with 11 bases in the middle. Per germline, CDR1 MNHEY and CDR2 SVGEGT. This CDR3 is 14 amino acids long. The CDR3 sequence is CASSYSIPGNGYTF. The CDR3 DNA follows: TGTGCCAGCAGTTACTCGATACCGGGAAATGGCTACACCTTC.

This rearrangement joins TRBV7-9 to TRBJ2-7; 8 bases are a match to TRBD2. The germline CDR1 and CDR2 sequences are SEHNR and FQNEAQ (reference sequence). The V and J ends lost 5 bases and 6 bases, in that order; junction bases with no gene match: 3. The CDR3 consists of 12 residues. Here the CDR3 DNA reads TGTGCCAGCAGCATGAGCGGGGGCGAGCAGTACTTC. Translation gives CASSMSGGEQYF.

The sample holds many counts of this clonotype. The chain uses TRBV7-9 and TRBJ1-1; D may be TRBD1 (5 bases). Germline loops: CDR1 SEHNR, CDR2 FQNEAQ (reference sequence). The CDR3 spans 19 residues. Trimming took off 2 bases at V and 3 bases at J, with 25 bases between the two ends. The CDR3 bases are TGTGCCAGCAGCTTATCACCGGGGGGAGGAGGCGCCGGGTACACTGAAGCTTTCTTT. Its translation: CASSLSPGGGGAGYTEAFF.